These 24 T cell receptor beta chains originate from one sample sequenced in a study of blood T cells in healthy people across ages. Using a J-beta primer mix together with a sample-barcoded 5' primer, a second PCR was run for 7 to 11 cycles. Using its own MiXCR run on the 5' RACE reads, TCRdb lists one record per CDR3 protein. The repertoire holds about 730,000 distinct CDR3 sequences, with roughly 43% as singletons. The sample comprised blood. All receptors come from a woman in her fifties or sixties in good health.

This clonotype turned up a few times. This chain joins TRBV3-1 and TRBJ2-5; D call uncertain. Germline V gene lookup returns CDR1 LGHDT and CDR2 YNNKEL (reference sequence). V was trimmed by 4 bases and J by 2 bases, leaving 11 bases between them. The CDR3 sequence is 14 residues long. CDR3 region: CASSPSALQETQYF. The DNA for the CDR3 is TGTGCCAGCAGCCCCTCGGCTCTTCAAGAGACCCAGTACTTC.

This clonotype has just a few counts. V gene TRBV14 combines with J gene TRBJ2-7; D gene uncertain. The germline CDR1 and CDR2 sequences are SGHDN and FVKESK. The CDR3 runs to 14 residues. Trimming took 1 base from V and 1 from J, leaving 8 bases between them. The CDR3 loop reads CASSQGHQSYEQYF. DNA of the CDR3: TGTGCCAGCAGCCAAGGACACCAATCCTACGAGCAGTACTTC.

This chain connects TRBV7-8 to TRBJ2-7; D call uncertain. The V end lost 1 base, the J end lost 3 bases, and 10 bases lay between the germline ends. The CDR3 loop spans 14 amino acids. Germline assignment: CDR1 SGHVS and CDR2 FQNEAQ. As DNA, the CDR3 is TGTGCCAGCAGCTTAGACCCTAGGCGCTACGAGCAGTACTTC. It specifies CASSLDPRRYEQYF. Full variable domain (remainder filled in from reference TRBV7-8 and TRBJ2-7): GAGVSQSPRYKVAKRGQDVALRCDPISGHVSLFWYQQALGQGPEFLTYFQNEAQLDKSGLPSDRFFAERPEGSVSTLKIQRTQQEDSAVYLCASSLDPRRYEQYFGPGTRLTVT.

V usage is TRBV7-9 and J usage is TRBJ2-7, with D perhaps matching TRBD1 (5 bases). Germline CDR1 reads SEHNR; CDR2 reads FQNEAQ (reference sequence). This CDR3 spans 14 amino acids. V shed 4 bases and J shed 3 bases, with 13 bases lying between them. CDR3 bases: TGTGCCAGCAGCTCTCGGACAAGGGACTACGAGCAGTACTTC. Translating gives CASSSRTRDYEQYF. The full variable domain, with the rest looked up from reference TRBV7-9 and TRBJ2-7, is DTGVSQNPRHKITKRGQNVTFRCDPISEHNRLYWYRQTLGQGPEFLTYFQNEAQLEKSRLLSDRFSAERPKGSFSTLEIQRTEQGDSAMYLCASSSRTRDYEQYFGPGTRLTVT.

The chain links TRBV7-9 to TRBJ1-2, with 7 bases matching TRBD1. This CDR3 contains 16 residues. Germline CDR1 SEHNR, CDR2 FQNEAQ (reference sequence). The ends lost 2 bases at V and 0 bases at J; junction bases unmatched: 6. The CDR3 reads CASSLRDREANYGYTF. CDR3 coding DNA: TGTGCCAGCAGCTTAAGAGACAGGGAGGCTAACTATGGCTACACCTTC.

The chain joins TRBV11-3 to TRBJ2-1; TRBD2 matches 14 bases. The CDR3 consists of 15 residues. V dropped 4 bases and J dropped 8; count of bases not matched to a gene: 4. The germline CDR1 and CDR2 sequences are SGHNT and YENEEA. The CDR3 bases are TGTGCCAGCAGCTCGACTAGCGGGGGGGCCTATGAGCAGTTCTTC. As protein: CASSSTSGGAYEQFF.

As concerns this clonotype: With a much larger clone just one base away, this may be a read error. The chain combines TRBV20-1 with TRBJ2-1, with D tentatively TRBD2 (6 bases). Germline loops: CDR1 DFQATT, CDR2 SNEGSKA (reference sequence). The V end lost 5 bases, the J end lost 10 bases, and 15 bases lay between the germline ends. This CDR3 region has 12 residues. The DNA of the CDR3 is TGCAGTGCTCCAAGGACTACCTACGAGCAGTTCTTC. Translated, it gives CSAPRTTYEQFF.

A note on this clonotype: One end of the junction varies from germline; a read error may be responsible. V and J are TRBV7-2 and TRBJ1-1; TRBD1 matches at 7 bases. Looked up from germline, CDR1 is SGHTA and CDR2 is FQGNSA. There are 14 residues in the CDR3. The CDR3 here is CASSRDSQNIEAFF. CDR3 nucleotides: TGTGCCAGCAGCAGGGACAGCCAGAACATTGAAGCTTTCTTT.

A single count supports this clonotype. This may be a read error, as it is one base from a much larger clone. This chain joins TRBV7-2 and TRBJ2-1; D is possibly TRBD2 (5 bases). The J call may be incorrect, as the DNA end agrees better with TRBJ2-7. This CDR3 region has 17 residues. CDR1 is SGHTA and CDR2 is FQGNSA in the germline V gene. The DNA of the CDR3 is TGTGCCAGCAGCTTAGGGGCGGGCGGTCGCTCCTACAATGAGCAGTACTTC. It yields the protein CASSLGAGGRSYNEQYF.

V usage is TRBV12-3 or TRBV12-4 and J usage is TRBJ1-6; TRBD1 agrees at 11 bases. This CDR3 spans 15 amino acids. The trim removed 3 bases at V and 10 bases at J, leaving 5 bases unmatched. The CDR3 nucleotides read TGTGCCAGCAGTTTCGCCAGGACAGGGGGCTCACCCCTCCACTTT. It codes for CASSFARTGGSPLHF.

There are a few counts of this clonotype. This rearrangement joins TRBV6-2 or TRBV6-3 to TRBJ2-3, with a possible D match to TRBD2 (7 bases). Per the germline V gene, CDR1 is MNHEY and CDR2 is SVGEGT. CDR3 length equals 15 residues. With 2 bases removed from V and 2 bases from J, the gap between germline ends came to 11 bases. For the CDR3, the DNA is TGTGCCAGCAGTTACGACGCGGGGGCCACAGATACGCAGTATTTT. Amino acid sequence: CASSYDAGATDTQYF.

A word on this clonotype: Being one base from a much bigger clone, this may be a read error. The chain is built from TRBV7-9 and TRBJ1-2; 10 bases align to TRBD1. The trim removed 8 bases at V and 7 bases at J, leaving 10 bases unmatched. The CDR3 totals 14 residues. The germline V gene encodes CDR1 SEHNR and CDR2 FQNEAQ (reference sequence). CDR3 coding DNA: TGTGCCAGCCGCCCCGGGACAGGGGAAAGTGGCTACACCTTC. It encodes CASRPGTGESGYTF.

This clonotype appeared many times. This chain joins TRBV7-2 and TRBJ2-1, with 9 bases identical to TRBD2. V lost 1 base to trimming and J lost 2 bases; unmatched junction nucleotides: 0. The CDR3 contains 15 residues. CDR1 is SGHTA and CDR2 is FQGNSA in the germline V gene. CDR3 sequence: CASSLGTSAYNEQFF. In DNA, the CDR3 is TGTGCCAGCAGCTTAGGGACTAGCGCCTACAATGAGCAGTTCTTC.

This clonotype was detected only once. The chain links TRBV28 to TRBJ2-5, with 8 nucleotides matching TRBD1. Per germline, CDR1 MDHEN and CDR2 SYDVKM. The CDR3 contains 14 residues. Trimming removed 6 bases from V and 5 bases from J; junction bases left unmatched: 8. The CDR3, as DNA: TGTGCCAGCAGGGTGACAGGGGAGGCGGAGACCCAGTACTTC. Its translation: CASRVTGEAETQYF.

This clonotype was counted only a few times. V is TRBV14 and J is TRBJ2-1; 14 nucleotides align to TRBD2. V shed 3 bases, J shed 4 bases, and the junction held 2 bases outside the gene matches. The CDR3 contains 16 residues. Germline V lookup: CDR1 SGHDN, CDR2 FVKESK. The CDR3 DNA reads as TGTGCCAGCAGCCACGGGACTAGCGGGAGTTACAATGAGCAGTTCTTC. Translation: CASSHGTSGSYNEQFF.

This clonotype was picked up many times. The rearrangement links TRBV3-1 to TRBJ2-1, with a possible D match to TRBD1 (6 bases). The V gene lost 6 bases and the J gene lost 0 bases, with 9 bases spanning the gap. Germline V gives CDR1 LGHDT, CDR2 YNNKEL (reference sequence). CDR3 length: 14 residues. CDR3 coding DNA: TGTGCCAGCAGTCAGGGGAGCTCCTACAATGAGCAGTTCTTC. Translated: CASSQGSSYNEQFF.

Comments on this clonotype: An end of the junction differs from the germline gene, which may be a read error. The CDR3, as DNA: TGTGCCACCGGTGAAACCGGGACAGGACGGGACGAGCAGTACTTC. Translating gives CATGETGTGRDEQYF. The rearrangement uses TRBV24-1 and TRBJ2-7; 8 bases are a match to TRBD1. This CDR3 has 15 residues. Germline loops: CDR1 KGHDR, CDR2 SFDVKD.

The table lists this clonotype with a count of one. The V gene is TRBV6-5, the J gene TRBJ2-1; 7 nucleotides match TRBD2. CDR1 and CDR2 (germline): MNHEY, SVGAGI. The V and J ends lost 5 bases and 3 bases, in that order; junction bases with no gene match: 4. CDR3 length equals 14 residues. The CDR3, as DNA: TGTGCCAGCAGTGTGAGCGGGGACTACAATGAGCAGTTCTTC. Its protein is CASSVSGDYNEQFF.

For this clonotype: The junction does not match germline at one end; this may be a read error. The rearrangement uses TRBV12-3 or TRBV12-4 and TRBJ2-5, with D unresolved. The CDR3 is made up of 11 amino acids. The CDR3 bases are TGTGCCAGCAGTTCACAAGAGACCCACTACTTC. Protein product: CASSSQETHYF.

The V and J genes are TRBV6-5 and TRBJ2-4; TRBD2 matches at 9 bases. Germline V gene data show CDR1 as MNHEY and CDR2 as SVGAGI. The CDR3 loop spans 20 amino acids. J gave up 0 bases and V 0 bases, and 12 bases lay outside the gene matches. The CDR3 region has the DNA TGTGCCAGCAGTTACTCCAGGGTTAGCGGGGGCGGGCTAGCCAAAAACATTCAGTACTTC. Its translation: CASSYSRVSGGGLAKNIQYF.

This clonotype was counted between two and nine times. This chain joins TRBV5-1 and TRBJ2-5; D remains unclear. Trimming cost V 4 bases and J 3 bases, with 16 bases left between them. Germline CDR1 is SGHRS and CDR2 is YFSETQ. The CDR3 length is 15 residues. CDR3 DNA: TGCGCCAGCAGCCGCGTAGGTACAGTAAAAGAGACCCAGTACTTC. Protein sequence: CASSRVGTVKETQYF.

This clonotype was counted ten times or more. The rearrangement uses TRBV7-8 and TRBJ2-7; the D is unclear. Germline V gene sequence: CDR1 SGHVS, CDR2 FQNEAQ. V was shortened by 0 bases and J by 4 bases, with 13 bases between the two germline ends. This CDR3 is built from 15 residues. The CDR3 loop reads CASSLAPGSMYEQYF. CDR3 nucleotide sequence: TGTGCCAGCAGCTTAGCCCCCGGGTCCATGTACGAGCAGTACTTC.

The chain couples TRBV28 to TRBJ1-1, with 7 bases fitting TRBD1. The junction had 15 bases not matched to a gene; V was cut back by 2 bases and J by 12 bases. The CDR3 sequence is 15 residues long. Germline V gene lookup returns CDR1 MDHEN and CDR2 SYDVKM. The CDR3 sequence is CASSLIPQGRDHPFF. DNA of the CDR3: TGTGCCAGCAGTTTAATCCCACAGGGGAGGGACCATCCTTTCTTT.

The chain links TRBV27 to TRBJ2-4; 10 positions match TRBD2. The DNA end favors TRBJ2-7, so the J call may be wrong. CDR3 length: 15 residues. The germline gives CDR1 MNHEY, CDR2 SMNVEV (reference sequence). The CDR3 loop reads CASSLSGLALYEQYF. The CDR3 DNA is TGTGCCAGCAGTTTATCGGGACTAGCGCTCTACGAGCAGTACTTC.